This TCR beta chain was identified during a study of blood T cells in healthy people across ages. General study findings and limits: The long-lived group displayed more naive CD4+ cells, plus higher diversity, than the aged donors did.

The CDR3 has 15 residues. CDR1 and CDR2 from the germline V gene are SGHRS and YFSETQ. Worth noting for this clonotype: Its antigen is unknown. The junction shows a germline mismatch at one end, possibly a read error.

For the second PCR, which ran for about 6 to 11 cycles, a sample-barcoded 5' primer and a J-beta primer mix were used. TCRdb used MiXCR to reprocess the 5' RACE reads, holding one entry per CDR3 protein. The sample lists 1.5 million to 2 million distinct CDR3 sequences, about two fifths occurring once. The chain couples TRBV5-1 to TRBJ1-2; D perhaps matches TRBD1 (5 bases). This TCR was sampled from a human donor in good health. The specimen sequenced was blood. In DNA, the CDR3 is TGCGCCAGCAGCTTGAGGGGCAGTCCTAACTATGGCTGCACCTTC. Translated, it gives CASSLRGSPNYGCTF.